These 18 T cell receptor beta chains originate from one sample sequenced in a study of PD-1 blockade in classical Hodgkin lymphoma. All patients experienced relapse after autologous stem cell transplantation, and brentuximab vedotin exposure was variable. Repertoires were generated with immunoSEQ multiplex PCR, while TCRdb's copy carries only in-frame clones and drops some. The table records over 60,000 clones, roughly two thirds of them present only once. The sequencing used peripheral blood mononuclear cells (PBMCs), collected before the second cycle of nivolumab. These receptors originate from a human donor with classical Hodgkin lymphoma.

The J gene is TRBJ2-2, the V gene TRBV7-9; 8 bases agree with TRBD1. The CDR3 sequence is 15 residues long. V lost 5 bases and J lost 3; bases outside the gene matches: 5. Germline CDR1 SEHNR, CDR2 FQNEAQ (reference sequence). The CDR3 DNA sequence: TGTGCCAGCAGCCCCGGACAGGGTTACACCGGGGAGCTGTTTTTT. Its translation: CASSPGQGYTGELFF.

This clone was seen once. This chain links TRBV2 with TRBJ2-3; TRBD2 matches at 8 bases. Germline V gene data show CDR1 as SNHLY and CDR2 as FYNNEI. The CDR3 has 15 amino acids. The ends lost 4 bases at V and 0 bases at J; junction bases unmatched: 3. CDR3 bases: TGTGCCAGCAGTGTTAGCGGGATGAGCACAGATACGCAGTATTTT. This codes for CASSVSGMSTDTQYF.

CDR3 loop: CASSLSGSGDAFF. The CDR3 bases are TGTGCCAGCAGTTTATCGGGCAGCGGGGATGCTTTCTTT. The chain links TRBV27 to TRBJ1-1; D gene unclear. Germline V gives CDR1 MNHEY, CDR2 SMNVEV (reference sequence). With 0 bases removed from V and 11 bases from J, the gap between germline ends came to 13 bases. This CDR3 is built from 13 residues.

The rearrangement uses TRBV7-9 and TRBJ1-2; TRBD1 matches 11 bases. Trimming cost V 2 bases and J 8 bases; bases outside gene matches: 7. Per germline, CDR1 SEHNR and CDR2 FQNEAQ (reference sequence). This CDR3 contains 15 residues. The CDR3 nucleotides are TGTGCCAGCAGCTTAACAGGACAGGGGGCCGAAGGCTACACCTTC. Translated: CASSLTGQGAEGYTF.

The chain employs TRBV6-1 and TRBJ1-1; no definite D call. CDR3 length equals 14 residues. Germline values: CDR1 MNHNS, CDR2 SASEGT. V was pared by 2 bases and J by 1 base, with 8 bases between. The CDR3 reads CASSEMQANTEAFF. The CDR3 DNA sequence: TGTGCCAGCAGTGAAATGCAGGCGAACACTGAAGCTTTCTTT.

The gene calls are TRBV5-4 and TRBJ2-5; no definite D call. The CDR3 runs to 13 residues. Trimming removed 2 bases at V and 0 bases at J, with 5 bases between. Germline lookup yields CDR1 SGHNT and CDR2 YYREEE (reference sequence). This CDR3 is CASSLTYQETQYF. As DNA, the CDR3 is TGTGCCAGCAGCTTAACATACCAAGAGACCCAGTACTTC.

The V call is TRBV18, the J call TRBJ1-2; 10 bases line up with TRBD1. CDR1 KGHSH and CDR2 LQKENI come from the germline V gene. V shed 4 bases, J shed 4 bases, and the junction held 6 bases outside the gene matches. The CDR3 runs 15 residues. The CDR3 nucleotides read TGTGCCAGCTCACTAATGACAGGGGGCTCCTATGGCTACACCTTC. Protein sequence: CASSLMTGGSYGYTF.

This sequence joins TRBV6-6 and TRBJ1-3; D call uncertain. Per the germline V gene, CDR1 is MNHNY and CDR2 is SVGAGI (reference sequence). V dropped 2 bases and J dropped 4 bases, with 0 bases sitting between them. The CDR3 sequence is 11 residues long. CDR3 DNA sequence: TGTGCCAGCAGTTACGGAAACACCATATATTTT. It specifies CASSYGNTIYF.

The chain uses TRBV5-8 and TRBJ1-5; no clear D. CDR1 is SGHTS and CDR2 is YDEGEE in the germline V gene. CDR3 length: 15 amino acids. V was trimmed by 0 bases and J by 0 bases, leaving 7 bases between them. CDR3: CASSLGLNSNQPQHF. DNA of the CDR3: TGTGCCAGCAGCTTGGGCCTAAATAGCAATCAGCCCCAGCATTTT.

This chain uses TRBV11-3 with TRBJ2-2; 9 bases fit TRBD1. The length of the CDR3 is 15 residues. Germline V CDR1 and CDR2: SGHNT, YENEEA. The trim removed 6 bases at V and 6 bases at J, leaving 8 bases unmatched. CDR3 region: CASRWGTGFSGELFF. The DNA of the CDR3 is TGTGCCAGCAGATGGGGGACAGGGTTTTCCGGGGAGCTGTTTTTT.

This chain joins TRBV27 and TRBJ1-6, with unresolved D. The germline V gene encodes CDR1 MNHEY and CDR2 SMNVEV (reference sequence). V was cut by 3 bases and J by 1 base, with 10 bases left in between. CDR3 length equals 16 residues. The CDR3 nucleotides read TGTGCCAGCAGTTTGGGAGGGAGTTCCTATAATTCACCCCTCCACTTT. Amino acid sequence: CASSLGGSSYNSPLHF.

The chain has TRBV14 and TRBJ2-3; the D is unclear. Germline V CDR1 and CDR2: SGHDN, FVKESK. V was cut by 6 bases and J by 6 bases, with 13 bases left in between. The CDR3 is 13 residues long. CDR3 protein: CASSLGNRDTQYF. The CDR3 bases are TGTGCCAGCAGTTTGGGTAATCGGGATACGCAGTATTTT.

The V call is TRBV28, the J call TRBJ2-2; tentative D call: TRBD2 (5 bases). CDR3 length equals 13 residues. Germline CDR1 is MDHEN and CDR2 is SYDVKM. Trimming shortened V by 8 bases and J by 4 bases, and 11 bases separated the two germline ends. CDR3 DNA: TGTGCCAGCGGGAGATTGGGCACCGGGGAGCTGTTTTTT. Protein sequence: CASGRLGTGELFF.

The V call is TRBV15, the J call TRBJ2-1, with D tentatively TRBD2 (7 bases). The CDR3 consists of 14 residues. V was clipped by 9 bases and J by 0 bases, with 12 bases between them. Germline loops: CDR1 LNHNV, CDR2 YYDKDF (reference sequence). CDR3 loop: CATGGGASYNEQFF. The CDR3 coding sequence is TGTGCCACAGGTGGGGGGGCCTCCTACAATGAGCAGTTCTTC.

This clone was seen just once. This chain links TRBV6-5 with TRBJ1-1; D may be TRBD1 (5 bases). Per germline, CDR1 MNHEY and CDR2 SVGAGI. V lost 1 base and J 3 bases, leaving 15 bases between the germline ends. The CDR3 is made up of 16 amino acids. For the CDR3, the DNA is TGTGCCAGCAGTTACTACCGGCAGGGCCGGGACACTGAAGCTTTCTTT. Its protein product is CASSYYRQGRDTEAFF.

The table lists this clone with a few counts. The CDR3 spells CAWTQLVNTEAFF. The CDR3 region has the DNA TGTGCCTGGACTCAGTTGGTAAACACTGAAGCTTTCTTT. The V call is TRBV30, the J call TRBJ1-1; no firm D call. The CDR3 spans 13 residues. Germline V lookup: CDR1 GTSNPN, CDR2 SVGIG (reference sequence). V was shortened by 4 bases and J by 2 bases, with 11 bases between the two germline ends. The full variable domain, its missing parts supplied by reference TRBV30 and TRBJ1-1, is SQTIHQWPATLVQPVGSPLSLECTVEGTSNPNLYWYRQAAGRGLQLLFYSVGIGQISSEVPQNLSASRPQDRQFILSSKKLLLSDSGFYLCAWTQLVNTEAFFGQGTRLTVV.

This clone was seen a few times. The chain has TRBV28 and TRBJ2-3; weak D call: TRBD1 (5 bases). The CDR3 loop spans 14 amino acids. Germline CDR1 reads MDHEN; CDR2 reads SYDVKM. Trimming removed 2 bases from V and 3 bases from J, with 9 bases in between. For the CDR3, the DNA is TGTGCCAGCAGTTTAGAACAGGCTACAGATACGCAGTATTTT. Its protein product is CASSLEQATDTQYF.

The rearrangement joins TRBV29-1 to TRBJ1-1; D is possibly TRBD1 (6 bases). The CDR3 is 14 residues long. The germline V gene encodes CDR1 SQVTM and CDR2 ANQGSEA. Trimming left V 0 bases short and J 4 bases short, with 12 bases between. The CDR3 here is CSVEDVRGGTEAFF. The CDR3 DNA follows: TGCAGCGTTGAAGATGTACGAGGGGGCACTGAAGCTTTCTTT. Using reference TRBV29-1 and TRBJ1-1 for the parts outside the CDR3, the full variable domain is SAVISQKPSRDICQRGTSLTIQCQVDSQVTMMFWYRQQPGQSLTLIATANQGSEATYESGFVIDKFPISRPNLTFSTLTVSNMSPEDSSIYLCSVEDVRGGTEAFFGQGTRLTVV.